Below, 10 T cell receptor beta chains from the same sample are listed, as sequenced in a study of control samples from healthy donors and cancer patients. Libraries were prepared by immunoSEQ multiplex PCR; TCRdb keeps only in-frame clonotypes and omits some of them. The sample comprises tens of thousands of clones, 90% of which are singletons, and around 5.9% rests with the top ten. The sequencing sample was made of PBMCs. Receptors were obtained from a man aged 55 to 69 with colorectal cancer.

The genes are TRBV27 and TRBJ1-1; the D gene is possibly TRBD1 (6 bases). Trimming stripped 3 bases from V and 6 bases from J, with 17 bases between. The CDR3 is made up of 15 amino acids. The germline CDR1 and CDR2 sequences are MNHEY and SMNVEV (reference sequence). Here the CDR3 reads CASSLANRASAEAFF. The CDR3 DNA is TGTGCCAGCAGTTTGGCTAACAGGGCCTCCGCTGAAGCTTTCTTT.

The chain carries TRBV2 and TRBJ1-5, with D perhaps TRBD1 (6 bases). V was pared by 9 bases and J by 0 bases, with 12 bases between. This CDR3 is 14 amino acids long. CDR1 and CDR2 (germline): SNHLY, FYNNEI. For the CDR3, the DNA is TGTGCCAGTCGGGACATTTATAGCAATCAGCCCCAGCATTTT. This translates into CASRDIYSNQPQHF.

This chain links TRBV5-1 with TRBJ1-6, with 10 bases lining up with TRBD1. The CDR3 is 16 residues long. V was clipped by 4 bases and J by 8 bases; unmatched bases: 9. Germline-derived CDR1 and CDR2 are SGHRS and YFSETQ. The CDR3 spells CASSPPPGQGYSPLHF. The CDR3 nucleotides are TGCGCCAGCAGCCCCCCCCCGGGACAGGGGTATTCACCCCTCCACTTT.

V gene TRBV6-5 combines with J gene TRBJ2-7, with TRBD1 matching over 12 bases. After removal of 5 bases from V and 4 bases from J, the junction contained 6 bases not matched to a gene. Germline V CDR1 and CDR2: MNHEY, SVGAGI. The CDR3 loop spans 15 amino acids. The CDR3 DNA is TGTGCCAGCAGTCCGGGACAGGGGGCGAGATACGAGCAGTACTTC. Protein sequence: CASSPGQGARYEQYF.

This chain uses TRBV2 with TRBJ1-2; the D is unclear. Germline-derived CDR1 and CDR2 are SNHLY and FYNNEI. CDR3 length: 14 amino acids. V lost 5 bases, J lost 4 bases, and 14 bases lay in between. The CDR3 here is CASSRDSGSYGYTF. CDR3 bases: TGTGCCAGCAGTCGGGATTCCGGTAGCTATGGCTACACCTTC.

V usage is TRBV5-6 and J usage is TRBJ2-7, with D unresolved. The length of the CDR3 is 14 residues. Trimming stripped 0 bases from V and 3 bases from J, with 10 bases between. Germline V gene data show CDR1 as SGHDT and CDR2 as YYEEEE. CDR3 in amino acids: CASSLGLVYYEQYF. DNA for the CDR3: TGTGCCAGCAGCTTGGGCCTGGTCTACTACGAGCAGTACTTC.

The chain combines TRBV30 with TRBJ2-7; D possibly corresponds to TRBD1 (5 bases). CDR1 is GTSNPN, CDR2 SVGIG, per germline (reference sequence). V lost 0 bases to trimming and J lost 9 bases, with 12 bases between them. The length of the CDR3 is 12 residues. The CDR3 region is CAWSVGRTLQYF. The CDR3 DNA is TGTGCCTGGAGTGTAGGTAGGACACTGCAGTACTTC.

The chain combines TRBV10-3 with TRBJ2-2; 7 bases line up with TRBD2. J gave up 0 bases and V 3 bases, and 4 bases lay outside the gene matches. The CDR3 is made up of 16 amino acids. Looked up from germline, CDR1 is ENHRY and CDR2 is SYGVKD. CDR3 in DNA: TGTGCCATCAGTGACTCCGGGGGGACGAACACCGGGGAGCTGTTTTTT. Protein product: CAISDSGGTNTGELFF.

The chain carries TRBV16 and TRBJ1-1; no reliable D call. The CDR3 runs to 15 residues. Trimming removed 4 bases from V and 0 bases from J, with 12 bases in between. The germline V gene has CDR1 KGHSY and CDR2 FQNENV. CDR3 DNA: TGTGCCAGCAGCCCCGTAGGTGCGATGAACACTGAAGCTTTCTTT. This translates into CASSPVGAMNTEAFF.

The chain combines TRBV6-5 with TRBJ2-7; 8 bases match TRBD1. Looked up from germline, CDR1 is MNHEY and CDR2 is SVGAGI. V shed 7 bases and J 1 base; nucleotides not matched to a gene: 6. The CDR3 consists of 14 residues. CDR3: CASKRDRGSYEQYF. The CDR3 DNA reads TGTGCCAGCAAAAGAGACAGGGGTTCCTACGAGCAGTACTTC.